Presented here are 31 T cell receptor beta chains from one specimen sequenced in a study of metastatic and nonmetastatic thyroid tumors. TCRdb reprocessed the PCR reads using MiXCR. The sample contains around 13,000 clones, about 25% of which appear only once. None of the patients had undergone any treatment ahead of thyroid surgery. The sample consisted of blood. Receptors were obtained from a female donor with papillary thyroid cancer or a benign thyroid nodule (not recorded which). Some clones in this sample may be carry-over from other donors' samples.

This clone was seen a few times. This sequence joins TRBV27 and TRBJ1-6, with no clear D. The V end was cut by 5 bases, the J end by 3 bases, with 11 bases between. The length of the CDR3 is 15 residues. Germline V gives CDR1 MNHEY, CDR2 SMNVEV (reference sequence). In DNA, the CDR3 is TGTGCCAGCAGTATTCGCGAGGTCTATAATTCACCCCTCCACTTT. It translates to CASSIREVYNSPLHF.

This clone ranks as medium-sized. This chain joins TRBV10-3 and TRBJ1-5; D gene unclear. CDR1 and CDR2 from the germline V gene are ENHRY and SYGVKD. CDR3 length equals 12 residues. Deletions cut 10 bases from V and 5 bases from J, with 12 bases between. CDR3 in DNA: TGTGCCACCGCCTCCTCCCATCAGCCCCAGCATTTT. Residues: CATASSHQPQHF.

The sample holds many counts of this clone. This sequence joins TRBV20-1 and TRBJ2-6, with TRBD1 matching 8 bases. This CDR3 comprises 15 residues. V lost 3 bases, J lost 1 base, and 2 bases stayed unmatched. Germline values: CDR1 DFQATT, CDR2 SNEGSKA (reference sequence). CDR3 sequence reads: CSARGTGSGANVLTF. Here the CDR3 DNA reads TGCAGTGCTAGGGGGACAGGATCTGGGGCCAACGTCCTGACTTTC.

The chain carries TRBV14 and TRBJ2-3; either TRBD1 or TRBD2 may fit D (5 bases each). Germline lookup yields CDR1 SGHDN and CDR2 FVKESK. This CDR3 has 16 residues. Trimming took 3 bases from V and 1 from J, leaving 14 bases between them. This CDR3 is CASSQSGTWGTDTQYF. The CDR3 DNA follows: TGTGCCAGCAGCCAGTCCGGGACCTGGGGCACAGATACGCAGTATTTT.

This clone is labeled medium-sized (0.01 to 0.1%). The CDR3 loop is CASTLGQGVRYEQYF. For the CDR3, the DNA is TGTGCCAGCACCCTGGGACAGGGAGTTAGGTACGAGCAGTACTTC. The chain couples TRBV28 to TRBJ2-7; 9 bases fit TRBD1. CDR3 size: 15 residues. In germline, CDR1 is MDHEN, CDR2 SYDVKM. The ends lost 7 bases at V and 4 bases at J; junction bases unmatched: 11.

By proportion, this clone is medium-sized. The J gene is TRBJ2-1, the V gene TRBV12-3 or TRBV12-4; 11 nucleotides agree with TRBD2. The CDR3 loop spans 15 amino acids. The V segment lost 6 bases and the J segment 7 bases; nucleotides outside the gene matches: 8. DNA of the CDR3: TGTGCCAGCAGGGTAGCGGGGGGGCCAATAAATGAGCAGTTCTTC. As protein: CASRVAGGPINEQFF.

This clone qualifies as medium-sized. The chain combines TRBV6-1 with TRBJ2-1, with D hard to call. The V gene lost 4 bases and the J gene lost 9 bases, with 16 bases spanning the gap. This CDR3 has 14 amino acids. The germline gives CDR1 MNHNS, CDR2 SASEGT. DNA for the CDR3: TGTGCCAGCAGTGTATCGGCCGCCAACTTTGAGCAGTTCTTC. As protein: CASSVSAANFEQFF.

Judged by abundance, this clone is medium-sized. The gene calls are TRBV28 and TRBJ2-1; 7 bases are a match to TRBD1. Trimming took 4 bases from V and 0 from J; bases not matched to a gene: 6. Germline V gene data show CDR1 as MDHEN and CDR2 as SYDVKM. This CDR3 is 16 amino acids long. CDR3 protein: CASSSQGVSSYNEQFF. The CDR3 DNA follows: TGTGCCAGCAGTTCCCAGGGGGTGAGCTCCTACAATGAGCAGTTCTTC.

Regarding this clone: This CDR3 is missing its conserved last phenylalanine or tryptophan, likely due to a read error. The rearrangement joins TRBV20-1 to TRBJ2-7; the match to TRBD2 covers 8 bases. The J call is in doubt because the DNA end fits TRBJ2-1 better. The CDR3 totals 14 residues. In germline, CDR1 is DFQATT, CDR2 SNEGSKA (reference sequence). The CDR3 loop reads CSAPLAGRHYEQFL. The CDR3 DNA sequence: TGCAGTGCCCCCTTAGCGGGGCGTCACTACGAGCAGTTCCTC.

This clone was detected many times. The chain has TRBV5-6 and TRBJ2-2; D is ambiguous. CDR3 length equals 13 residues. V lost 4 bases to trimming and J lost 5 bases, with 9 bases between them. Germline CDR1 reads SGHDT; CDR2 reads YYEEEE. CDR3 protein: CASSPSVTGELFF. The CDR3 DNA reads as TGTGCCAGCAGCCCATCAGTGACCGGGGAGCTGTTTTTT.

The genes are TRBV9 and TRBJ2-5, with a tentative D call TRBD2 (6 bases). The CDR3 length is 15 residues. V lost 1 base and J 5 bases, leaving 15 bases between the germline ends. The V gene's germline CDR1 is SGDLS and CDR2 YYNGEE. The CDR3 protein is CASSVYRGWRETQYF. For the CDR3, the DNA is TGTGCCAGCAGCGTATACCGGGGGTGGCGGGAGACCCAGTACTTC.

The chain has TRBV5-1 and TRBJ2-7; D ambiguous. Germline V lookup: CDR1 SGHRS, CDR2 YFSETQ. Trimming shortened V by 0 bases and J by 0 bases, and 7 bases separated the two germline ends. The CDR3 has 14 amino acids. The CDR3 DNA reads as TGCGCCAGCAGCTTGGTCTTTAGCTCCTACGAGCAGTACTTC. Protein: CASSLVFSSYEQYF.

Relative to its sample, this clone is medium-sized (0.01 to 0.1%). This chain joins TRBV6-2 or TRBV6-3 and TRBJ1-5, with no clear D. CDR1 MNHEY and CDR2 SVGEGT come from the germline V gene. The V end was cut by 7 bases, the J end by 0 bases, with 13 bases between. This CDR3 comprises 15 residues. The CDR3: CASTKGQYSNQPQHF. The CDR3 coding sequence is TGTGCCAGCACCAAAGGGCAGTATAGCAATCAGCCCCAGCATTTT.

Sample share makes this clone medium-sized (0.01 to 0.1%). The chain uses TRBV6-1 and TRBJ1-2; 8 bases line up with TRBD1. The CDR3 extends over 13 amino acids. V trimming: 2 bases; J trimming: 8 bases; junction bases outside the gene matches: 4. Germline values: CDR1 MNHNS, CDR2 SASEGT. In nucleotides, the CDR3 is TGTGCCAGCAGTGAACAGGGGGCTTTGGGCTACACCTTC. The encoded protein is CASSEQGALGYTF.

This clone was observed a few times. With a much larger clone just one base away, this may be a read error. Since the CDR3 does not end with the conserved phenylalanine or tryptophan, this likely comes from a read error. The DNA is left out, because the CDR3 cannot be placed on it with certainty; the CDR3 is given as TCRdb lists it. This CDR3 is also generated by other DNA sequences in the sample. The chain couples TRBV14 to TRBJ2-3. Germline V gene data show CDR1 as SGHDN and CDR2 as FVKESK. The CDR3 extends over 8 residues, inclusive of both ends. CDR3 protein: CASSQECQ.

This chain uses TRBV6-4 with TRBJ2-3; TRBD1 matches at 9 bases. V was pared by 5 bases and J by 2 bases, with 17 bases of the junction left unmatched. This CDR3 comprises 19 residues. In germline, CDR1 is MRHNA, CDR2 SNTAGT. The CDR3 sequence: CASSTTFPTTGGVTDTQYF. In DNA, the CDR3 is TGTGCCAGCAGTACAACATTTCCCACGACAGGGGGGGTCACAGATACGCAGTATTTT.

This clone was found many times. The CDR3 DNA reads as TGTGCCAGCAGCTTCAGGGGGGCAGGGAGAGCTCCGAACACTGAAGCTTTCTTT. This encodes CASSFRGAGRAPNTEAFF. The gene calls are TRBV5-6 and TRBJ1-1; 7 bases are a match to TRBD1. The ends lost 2 bases at V and 1 base at J; junction bases unmatched: 14. This CDR3 is built from 18 residues. From germline, CDR1 is SGHDT and CDR2 YYEEEE.

V and J are TRBV27 and TRBJ2-3, with 9 bases aligning to TRBD2. Germline V gene data show CDR1 as MNHEY and CDR2 as SMNVEV (reference sequence). Trimming took 2 bases from V and 6 from J; bases not matched to a gene: 9. This CDR3 has 16 residues. CDR3 DNA sequence: TGTGCCAGCAGTTTAGGTAGCGGGAGATTGGTGGATACGCAGTATTTT. It yields the protein CASSLGSGRLVDTQYF.

Ten or more counts support this clone. The chain is built from TRBV20-1 and TRBJ2-5; no firm D call. CDR1 is DFQATT, CDR2 SNEGSKA, per germline (reference sequence). CDR3 length: 13 amino acids. The ends were cut back, 0 bases at V and 5 bases at J, with 10 bases in the middle. CDR3: CSAREPSFETQYF. The CDR3 DNA sequence: TGCAGTGCTAGAGAGCCCTCGTTTGAGACCCAGTACTTC.

The chain links TRBV5-1 to TRBJ2-1; D is uncertain. V lost 0 bases to trimming and J lost 0 bases, with 10 bases between them. CDR3 length: 16 amino acids. From germline, CDR1 is SGHRS and CDR2 YFSETQ. The DNA of the CDR3 is TGCGCCAGCAGCTTGGGTCTCTCCAGCTCCTACAATGAGCAGTTCTTC. Translation: CASSLGLSSSYNEQFF. The full variable domain, completed using reference TRBV5-1 and TRBJ2-1, is KAGVTQTPRYLIKTRGQQVTLSCSPISGHRSVSWYQQTPGQGLQFLFEYFSETQRNKGNFPGRFSGRQFSNSRSEMNVSTLELGDSALYLCASSLGLSSSYNEQFFGPGTRLTVL.

This clone came up many times. Written as DNA, the CDR3 is TGTGCCAGCAGCTTACGTGCGAACACCGGGGAGCTGTTTTTT. The encoded protein is CASSLRANTGELFF. The rearrangement links TRBV7-9 to TRBJ2-2, with D hard to call. With 2 bases removed from V and 0 bases from J, the gap between germline ends came to 4 bases. This CDR3 contains 14 residues. Germline loops: CDR1 SEHNR, CDR2 FQNEAQ (reference sequence).

This clone is classed as medium-sized. The chain couples TRBV15 to TRBJ1-5, with unresolved D. Germline values: CDR1 LNHNV, CDR2 YYDKDF (reference sequence). V lost 0 bases and J lost 2, with 8 bases in between. The CDR3 is made up of 15 amino acids. The DNA for the CDR3 is TGTGCCACCAGCAGAGACCCAGTCGGCAATCAGCCCCAGCATTTT. Encoded protein: CATSRDPVGNQPQHF.

A few counts support this clone. The chain employs TRBV19 and TRBJ2-7; the D gene is possibly TRBD2 (6 bases). V lost 4 bases and J 6 bases, leaving 16 bases between the germline ends. Germline V gene data show CDR1 as LNHDA and CDR2 as SQIVND (reference sequence). This CDR3 has 14 amino acids. The chain's CDR3 is CASSTGLLGVEQYF. As DNA, the CDR3 is TGTGCCAGTAGTACGGGACTCCTAGGGGTCGAGCAGTACTTC.

This clone is termed medium-sized. V and J are TRBV28 and TRBJ1-2; 7 positions agree with TRBD1. This CDR3 has 13 amino acids. Germline assignment: CDR1 MDHEN and CDR2 SYDVKM. The V segment lost 6 bases and the J segment 8 bases; nucleotides outside the gene matches: 9. This CDR3 reads CASSLTGARGYTF. CDR3 nucleotides: TGTGCCAGCAGCCTTACAGGGGCGCGGGGCTACACCTTC.

The rearrangement links TRBV27 to TRBJ1-5, with D possibly being TRBD1 (6 bases). The CDR3 spans 16 residues. Germline-derived CDR1 and CDR2 are MNHEY and SMNVEV (reference sequence). V was cut by 8 bases and J by 4 bases, with 21 bases left in between. The CDR3 region has the DNA TGTGCCAGCTCCGGGGGCTTCGGGGGCGTAAATCAGCCCCAGCATTTT. Residues: CASSGGFGGVNQPQHF.

This clone was seen a handful of times. This chain connects TRBV6-1 to TRBJ2-7; D possibly matches TRBD1 or TRBD2 (5 bases each). The CDR3 contains 15 residues. With 7 bases removed from V and 0 bases from J, the gap between germline ends came to 16 bases. Germline assignment: CDR1 MNHNS and CDR2 SASEGT. The CDR3, as DNA: TGTGCCAGCAATCGATATGGGGGAACCTCCTACGAGCAGTACTTC. It encodes CASNRYGGTSYEQYF.

This clone was picked up many times. The CDR3 protein is CASSRDRVFSQEFF. CDR3 bases: TGTGCCAGCAGCAGGGACAGGGTTTTTTCTCAGGAGTTCTTC. V gene TRBV9 combines with J gene TRBJ2-1; 9 positions match TRBD1. CDR1 SGDLS and CDR2 YYNGEE come from the germline V gene. Trimming at V came to 4 bases and at J to 14 bases, leaving 13 bases not matched to a gene. This CDR3 is 14 amino acids long. The full variable domain, its missing parts supplied by reference TRBV9 and TRBJ2-1, is DSGVTQTPKHLITATGQRVTLRCSPRSGDLSVYWYQQSLDQGLQFLIQYYNGEERAKGNILERFSAQQFPDLHSELNLSSLELGDSALYFCASSRDRVFSQEFFGPGTRLTVL.

This clone was detected many times. A much larger clone sits a single nucleotide away, making a read error possible. The rearrangement links TRBV28 to TRBJ2-1; D gene uncertain. CDR3 size: 14 residues. CDR1 is MDHEN, CDR2 SYDVKM, per germline. CDR3 protein: CASTPPISDNEQFF. The CDR3, as DNA: TGTGCCAGCACCCCGCCCATCTCCGACAATGAGCAGTTCTTC. The variable domain in full, completed from reference TRBV28 and TRBJ2-1, reads DVKVTQSSRYLVKRTGEKVFLECVQDMDHENMFWYRQDPGLGLRLIYFSYDVKMKEKGDIPEGYSVSREKKERFSLILESASTNQTSMYLCASTPPISDNEQFFGPGTRLTVL.

This clone was seen repeatedly, ten times or more. This chain connects TRBV11-2 to TRBJ2-1; 8 positions match TRBD2. CDR3 length: 16 amino acids. V trimming: 2 bases; J trimming: 4 bases; junction bases outside the gene matches: 7. Germline loops: CDR1 SGHAT, CDR2 FQNNGV. CDR3 DNA sequence: TGTGCCAGCAGCTTAATCTTTGCGGGAGGTTACAATGAGCAGTTCTTC. Its protein product is CASSLIFAGGYNEQFF.

Ten or more counts support this clone. V gene TRBV5-1 combines with J gene TRBJ2-3; 7 nucleotides agree with TRBD2. Germline V CDR1 and CDR2: SGHRS, YFSETQ. V shed 0 bases and J 3 bases; nucleotides not matched to a gene: 7. The CDR3 extends over 16 amino acids. The CDR3 DNA follows: TGCGCCAGCAGCTTGGTGTCCGGCGGGGGAACAGATACGCAGTATTTT. Translation: CASSLVSGGGTDTQYF.

The chain combines TRBV20-1 with TRBJ1-2, with D maybe TRBD1 (6 bases). Germline-derived CDR1 and CDR2 are DFQATT and SNEGSKA (reference sequence). CDR3 size: 14 residues. V was pared by 1 base and J by 7 bases, with 16 bases between. CDR3 coding DNA: TGCAGTGCTAGAGCCGCCGGGGGGGCGGGTGGCTACACCTTC. This codes for CSARAAGGAGGYTF.